This T cell receptor beta chain was sequenced for a study of blood T cell repertoires in COVID-19. For the study at large: Some COVID-19 samples were acute and others convalescent; all came from the United States, Italy and Spain. The cDNA or gDNA used as material had been derived from T cells, B-cell-depleted T cells, or PBMCs.

Authors' methods: It was from reference gene primer amplification that nucleated cell counts were estimated. Assay used: immunoSEQ multiplex PCR; TCRdb lists only in-frame clones, some missing. V and J calls and clone size are those listed in that table; D and trimming were worked out from the DNA. This sample has under 300,000 clones, with about 85% found just once. This TCR was recovered from a man aged 25 to 45 who had recovered from COVID-19. The material sequenced was peripheral blood.

The CDR3 sequence: CAATPGQQETQYF. The CDR3 nucleotides are TGTGCCGCGACGCCGGGACAGCAAGAGACCCAGTACTTC. V usage is TRBV10-3 and J usage is TRBJ2-5, with 7 positions matching TRBD1. With 11 bases clipped from V and 2 bases from J, the junction kept 8 bases outside the gene matches. The CDR3 covers 13 residues. Germline V gives CDR1 ENHRY, CDR2 SYGVKD.